This TCR beta chain was found in a study of blood T cell repertoires in COVID-19. The length of the CDR3 is 17 residues. The germline V gene encodes CDR1 LNHDA and CDR2 SQIVND (reference sequence). Trimming cost V 0 bases and J 3 bases; bases outside gene matches: 9. The data were produced by immunoSEQ multiplex PCR, yet TCRdb's version contains in-frame clones alone and is incomplete. This sample has roughly 57,000 clones; 79% occur once, and the top ten carry approximately 3%. The chain employs TRBV19 and TRBJ2-3; 7 bases are shared with TRBD1. This sequence was found in a man in his sixties with acute or convalescent COVID-19. The sequenced sample was peripheral blood. The CDR3 loop reads CASSIDLGGAGTDTQYF. In DNA form, the CDR3 reads TGTGCCAGTAGTATAGATCTAGGGGGCGCAGGGACAGATACGCAGTATTTT.